The 27 T cell receptor beta chains below were found in one sample sequenced in a study of regulatory T cells. The primer mix had 52 TRBV and 13 TRBJ primers. Sequencing used immunoSEQ multiplex PCR; TCRdb keeps in-frame clones, though not all of them. The table includes about 20,000 clones, roughly 93% detected once. The sequenced sample was CD8+ T cells sorted from blood. The receptors were gathered from a child younger than 10 with CD3G deficiency.

The genes are TRBV6-1 and TRBJ2-1; 7 positions match TRBD2. The germline V gene has CDR1 MNHNS and CDR2 SASEGT. Losses at the gene ends were 8 bases for V and 9 bases for J; bases not matched to a gene: 10. The CDR3 runs 13 residues. CDR3 sequence reads: CASGTTVFGEQFF. The CDR3 nucleotides are TGTGCCAGCGGGACTACGGTGTTCGGTGAGCAGTTCTTC.

The chain recombines TRBV6-5 with TRBJ2-1; weak D call: TRBD2 (5 bases). V was trimmed by 8 bases and J by 0 bases, leaving 5 bases between them. The CDR3 is 12 amino acids. Germline V gene sequence: CDR1 MNHEY, CDR2 SVGAGI. The CDR3 DNA follows: TGTGCCAGCGGGAGCTCCTACAATGAGCAGTTCTTC. Its protein product is CASGSSYNEQFF.

This clone came up once. The chain links TRBV19 to TRBJ1-2; D is unresolved. The germline gives CDR1 LNHDA, CDR2 SQIVND (reference sequence). The CDR3 runs 14 residues. Trimming took off 6 bases at V and 3 bases at J, with 14 bases between the two ends. CDR3 in DNA: TGTGCCAGTAGATCGTGGATCGGGGACTATGGCTACACCTTC. Amino acid sequence: CASRSWIGDYGYTF.

The J gene is TRBJ2-1, the V gene TRBV6-6; the D gene is possibly TRBD2 (6 bases). Germline CDR1 and CDR2: MNHNY and SVGAGI (reference sequence). The CDR3 sequence is 13 residues long. V lost 8 bases and J lost 4, with 12 bases in between. CDR3 nucleotide sequence: TGTGCCAGCCGTAGCGGAGGTTACAATGAGCAGTTCTTC. Translated: CASRSGGYNEQFF.

This chain connects TRBV27 to TRBJ1-5; no firm D call. This CDR3 region has 14 residues. Germline CDR1 and CDR2: MNHEY and SMNVEV (reference sequence). V shed 3 bases and J shed 1 base, with 7 bases lying between them. For the CDR3, the DNA is TGTGCCAGCAGTTTTGGTGGAAGCAATCAGCCCCAGCATTTT. Translation: CASSFGGSNQPQHF.

V and J are TRBV19 and TRBJ2-1; 8 bases agree with TRBD2. Germline V gives CDR1 LNHDA, CDR2 SQIVND (reference sequence). CDR3 size: 13 residues. J lost 7 bases, V lost 4 bases, and 3 bases had no gene match. CDR3 loop: CASSRVAGNEQFF. CDR3 sequence (DNA): TGTGCCAGTAGTAGAGTAGCGGGGAATGAGCAGTTCTTC.

V gene TRBV28 combines with J gene TRBJ2-2; TRBD2 matches 12 bases. This CDR3 comprises 17 residues. The junction had 11 bases not matched to a gene; V was cut back by 8 bases and J by 4 bases. Germline V gene lookup returns CDR1 MDHEN and CDR2 SYDVKM. CDR3 sequence (DNA): TGTGCCAGCCGAAAGCCCCCACTAGCGGGAGGCACCGGGGAGCTGTTTTTT. Protein: CASRKPPLAGGTGELFF.

This chain joins TRBV19 and TRBJ2-2; D not resolved. The V and J ends lost 3 bases and 7 bases respectively, with 9 bases between them. Germline values: CDR1 LNHDA, CDR2 SQIVND (reference sequence). The CDR3 spans 13 residues. In nucleotides, the CDR3 is TGTGCCAGTAGTATCCGGAGTGGCGGGGAGCTGTTTTTT. This sequence encodes CASSIRSGGELFF. Variable domain in full (rest from reference TRBV19 and TRBJ2-2): DGGITQSPKYLFRKEGQNVTLSCEQNLNHDAMYWYRQDPGQGLRLIYYSQIVNDFQKGDIAEGYSVSREKKESFPLTVTSAQKNPTAFYLCASSIRSGGELFFGEGSRLTVL.

The gene calls are TRBV11-2 and TRBJ2-7; D is unresolved. Germline V gene lookup returns CDR1 SGHAT and CDR2 FQNNGV. The V end was cut by 3 bases, the J end by 1 base, with 7 bases between. This CDR3 has 13 residues. In nucleotides, the CDR3 is TGTGCCAGCAGCTTGGGCTCATCCTACGAGCAGTACTTC. This codes for CASSLGSSYEQYF.

The rearrangement uses TRBV27 and TRBJ2-2; D is perhaps TRBD1 or TRBD2 (5 bases each). CDR1 and CDR2 from the germline V gene are MNHEY and SMNVEV (reference sequence). The CDR3 is made up of 14 amino acids. Trimming shortened V by 5 bases and J by 6 bases, and 13 bases separated the two germline ends. The CDR3 coding sequence is TGTGCCAGCAGTCCATTAGGGACGGCCGGGGAGCTGTTTTTT. This sequence encodes CASSPLGTAGELFF.

The chain employs TRBV30 and TRBJ1-1; 11 nucleotides agree with TRBD1. Germline lookup yields CDR1 GTSNPN and CDR2 SVGIG (reference sequence). The CDR3 is 15 amino acids. The DNA of the CDR3 is TGTGCTACGGACAGGGGGCTCGTTGTGAACACTGAAGCTTTCTTT. This encodes CATDRGLVVNTEAFF. The whole variable domain, remainder taken from reference TRBV30 and TRBJ1-1, is SQTIHQWPATLVQPVGSPLSLECTVEGTSNPNLYWYRQAAGRGLQLLFYSVGIGQISSEVPQNLSASRPQDRQFILSSKKLLLSDSGFYLCATDRGLVVNTEAFFGQGTRLTVV.

The J gene is TRBJ2-3, the V gene TRBV6-1; D call uncertain. Trimming pared 1 base from V and 4 bases from J, leaving 6 bases between. This CDR3 contains 13 residues. Per the germline V gene, CDR1 is MNHNS and CDR2 is SASEGT. CDR3 sequence (DNA): TGTGCCAGCAGTGAAGTTCCGGCAGATACGCAGTATTTT. Translation gives CASSEVPADTQYF.

This clone turned up a few times. The genes are TRBV28 and TRBJ2-3; either TRBD1 or TRBD2 may supply D (6 bases each). The V end lost 5 bases, the J end lost 1 base, and 16 bases lay between the germline ends. This CDR3 spans 16 amino acids. The germline gives CDR1 MDHEN, CDR2 SYDVKM. CDR3 coding DNA: TGTGCCAGCAGTACACCTGGGGGGCGGCGCACAGATACGCAGTATTTT. Translation gives CASSTPGGRRTDTQYF.

The CDR3 region has the DNA TGTGCCAGCAGCCTCCGGGACAACACCGAGCAGTACTTC. This gives the protein CASSLRDNTEQYF. This chain links TRBV6-1 with TRBJ2-7; D possibly corresponds to TRBD1 (6 bases). Trimming stripped 6 bases from V and 6 bases from J, with 15 bases between. The germline V gene encodes CDR1 MNHNS and CDR2 SASEGT. The CDR3 covers 13 residues.

The J gene is TRBJ1-1, the V gene TRBV27; a possible D gene is TRBD1 (5 bases). CDR3 length: 13 residues. CDR1 and CDR2 from the germline V gene are MNHEY and SMNVEV (reference sequence). Trimming took 0 bases from V and 6 from J, leaving 8 bases between them. CDR3 amino acids: CASSLSGAAEAFF. The CDR3 bases are TGTGCCAGCAGTTTATCTGGGGCTGCTGAAGCTTTCTTT.

As concerns this clone: Other DNA sequences from this sample encode an identical CDR3 as well. The CDR3 DNA is TGTGCCAGCAGCTTAGGAAGGGGGGGCGAGCAGTACTTC. It translates to CASSLGRGGEQYF. The rearrangement uses TRBV13 and TRBJ2-7, with D possibly TRBD2 on 7 matching bases. Trimming pared 0 bases from V and 6 bases from J, leaving 9 bases between. The length of the CDR3 is 13 residues. The V gene's germline CDR1 is PRHDT and CDR2 FYEKMQ (reference sequence).

The chain joins TRBV28 to TRBJ2-1; D gene uncertain. Germline V lookup: CDR1 MDHEN, CDR2 SYDVKM. The V gene lost 5 bases and the J gene lost 5 bases, with 7 bases spanning the gap. CDR3 size: 12 residues. CDR3 in amino acids: CASSPHNNEQFF. For the CDR3, the DNA is TGTGCCAGCAGTCCCCACAACAATGAGCAGTTCTTC.

This clone was counted a few times. The genes are TRBV28 and TRBJ2-2; 8 bases line up with TRBD2. CDR1 is MDHEN, CDR2 SYDVKM, per germline. The CDR3 length is 16 residues. V lost 1 base, J lost 2 bases, and 3 bases stayed unmatched. The CDR3, as DNA: TGTGCCAGCAGTTTATCACTAGCGGTAAACACCGGGGAGCTGTTTTTT. Amino acid sequence: CASSLSLAVNTGELFF. Looking up the rest from reference TRBV28 and TRBJ2-2 gives the full variable domain: DVKVTQSSRYLVKRTGEKVFLECVQDMDHENMFWYRQDPGLGLRLIYFSYDVKMKEKGDIPEGYSVSREKKERFSLILESASTNQTSMYLCASSLSLAVNTGELFFGEGSRLTVL.

The DNA for the CDR3 is TGTGCCAGCAGGGAATACAATGAGCAGTTCTTC. Translated, it gives CASREYNEQFF. This rearrangement joins TRBV6-1 to TRBJ2-1; D unclear. The ends were cut back, 6 bases at V and 4 bases at J, with 4 bases in the middle. Germline CDR1 reads MNHNS; CDR2 reads SASEGT. The CDR3 is made up of 11 amino acids.

V and J are TRBV7-2 and TRBJ2-7; tentatively, D is TRBD2 (6 bases). Germline V lookup: CDR1 SGHTA, CDR2 FQGNSA. CDR3 length: 14 residues. The ends were cut back, 5 bases at V and 0 bases at J, with 11 bases in the middle. CDR3 DNA: TGTGCCAGCAGCGAGGCGGGACCCTCCTACGAGCAGTACTTC. Protein product: CASSEAGPSYEQYF.

The V gene is TRBV5-1, the J gene TRBJ2-7; TRBD2 matches 10 bases. Germline-derived CDR1 and CDR2 are SGHRS and YFSETQ. CDR3 length: 14 amino acids. The V gene end was trimmed by 0 bases and the J gene end by 5 bases; junction bases not matched to a gene: 2. CDR3 DNA sequence: TGCGCCAGCAGCTTGGCCGGACTAGCGGACGAGCAGTACTTC. This encodes CASSLAGLADEQYF.

The rearrangement links TRBV28 to TRBJ2-5; weak D call: TRBD2 (6 bases). The tail of the sequence fits TRBJ2-7 better, so the J call may be wrong. The CDR3 has 14 amino acids. Germline lookup yields CDR1 MDHEN and CDR2 SYDVKM. CDR3: CASSSTGLRYEQYF. CDR3 coding DNA: TGTGCCAGCAGTTCGACGGGACTCCGCTACGAGCAGTACTTC.

This chain uses TRBV28 with TRBJ2-7; possible D gene TRBD2, 5 bases. Germline-derived CDR1 and CDR2 are MDHEN and SYDVKM. Trimming removed 1 base at V and 3 bases at J, with 10 bases between. The CDR3 loop spans 14 amino acids. CDR3 sequence: CASSLSGDYYEQYF. CDR3 nucleotides: TGTGCCAGCAGTTTATCCGGGGATTACTACGAGCAGTACTTC.

The V and J genes are TRBV28 and TRBJ2-4; 11 positions agree with TRBD1. With V trimmed by 3 bases and J by 8 bases, 0 bases remained unmatched. This CDR3 contains 13 residues. CDR1 and CDR2 from the germline V gene are MDHEN and SYDVKM. CDR3 nucleotides: TGTGCCAGCAGTTTGGGACAGGGGGACATTCAGTACTTC. It encodes CASSLGQGDIQYF.

The rearrangement joins TRBV7-9 to TRBJ2-7; TRBD1 matches 7 bases. Per germline, CDR1 SEHNR and CDR2 FQNEAQ (reference sequence). The CDR3 covers 13 residues. V lost 6 bases to trimming and J lost 0 bases; unmatched junction nucleotides: 2. CDR3 coding DNA: TGTGCCAGCAGACGGGACAGCTCCTACGAGCAGTACTTC. Its protein product is CASRRDSSYEQYF.

This rearrangement joins TRBV7-6 to TRBJ2-1, with TRBD2 matching 7 bases. The germline V gene has CDR1 SGHVS and CDR2 FNYEAQ. The CDR3 runs to 16 residues. Losses at the gene ends were 9 bases for V and 4 bases for J; bases not matched to a gene: 15. The CDR3 protein is CASPRTRTRYYNEQFF. CDR3 DNA: TGTGCCAGTCCACGTACGCGGACTAGATATTACAATGAGCAGTTCTTC.

The chain employs TRBV28 and TRBJ1-5, with no clear D. Germline CDR1 and CDR2: MDHEN and SYDVKM. The CDR3 contains 13 residues. V lost 3 bases to trimming and J lost 0 bases, with 3 bases between them. CDR3 in DNA: TGTGCCAGCAGTTTTAGTAGCAATCAGCCCCAGCATTTT. Residues: CASSFSSNQPQHF.